These 24 T cell receptor beta chains share one sample of origin, sequenced in a study of T cell responses to AZD1222 COVID-19 vaccine. Measured with immunoSEQ multiplex PCR; TCRdb has only the in-frame clones, and not every one. The table shows 120,000 or so clones, with roughly 90% occurring only once. Sequences were derived from peripheral blood, sampled 28 days after the second AZD1222 dose. All receptors derive from an adult who received the AZD1222 COVID-19 vaccine.

V and J are TRBV3-1 (or the pseudogene TRBV3-2) and TRBJ2-2; 10 bases map to TRBD2. The CDR3 totals 18 residues. Per the germline V gene, CDR1 is LGHDT and CDR2 is YNNKEL (reference sequence). V lost 3 bases to trimming and J lost 3 bases; unmatched junction nucleotides: 10. The CDR3 coding sequence is TGTGCCAGCAGCCAGGAGCGAGCGGGGGGGCGGTACACCGGGGAGCTGTTTTTT. Its protein is CASSQERAGGRYTGELFF.

The count of this clone is one. In the same sample, other DNA sequences code for this CDR3. The chain recombines TRBV28 with TRBJ2-3; unclear D gene. In germline, CDR1 is MDHEN, CDR2 SYDVKM. This CDR3 region has 11 residues. Between the trimmed V and J ends, which lost 6 bases and 2 bases, there was a span of 3 bases. The CDR3 nucleotides are TGTGCCAGCAGCTCCACAGATACGCAGTATTTT. Translation: CASSSTDTQYF.

The chain carries TRBV12-3 or TRBV12-4 and TRBJ1-4, with D hard to call. The length of the CDR3 is 13 residues. V was cut by 6 bases and J by 8 bases, with 13 bases left in between. CDR3 bases: TGTGCCAGCAGCAAAACGAAGGGCGAAAAACTGTTTTTT. Residues: CASSKTKGEKLFF.

The CDR3 DNA is TGCGCCAGCAGTCCGGCTTTAGAATACAATGAGCAGTTCTTC. This translates into CASSPALEYNEQFF. The chain couples TRBV5-1 to TRBJ2-1; D gene ambiguous. CDR3 size: 14 residues. Trimming took off 5 bases at V and 4 bases at J, with 13 bases between the two ends. From germline, CDR1 is SGHRS and CDR2 YFSETQ.

CDR3 sequence (DNA): TGTGCCAGCAGCTTCAAGTTCGGTGTATTCGGGGATACGCAGTATTTT. Translated, it gives CASSFKFGVFGDTQYF. The V call is TRBV5-6, the J call TRBJ2-3; no reliable D call. Germline CDR1 is SGHDT and CDR2 is YYEEEE. Between the trimmed V and J ends, which lost 2 bases and 6 bases, there was a span of 19 bases. The CDR3 consists of 16 residues.

The chain has TRBV5-4 and TRBJ1-2, with D possibly being TRBD1 (6 bases). This CDR3 spans 14 amino acids. Between the trimmed V and J ends, which lost 0 bases and 5 bases, there was a span of 11 bases. In germline, CDR1 is SGHNT, CDR2 YYREEE (reference sequence). This CDR3 reads CASSLEGRGYGYTF. DNA for the CDR3: TGTGCCAGCAGCTTGGAAGGCAGGGGTTATGGCTACACCTTC. Looking up the rest from reference TRBV5-4 and TRBJ1-2 gives the full variable domain: ETGVTQSPTHLIKTRGQQVTLRCSSQSGHNTVSWYQQALGQGPQFIFQYYREEENGRGNFPPRFSGLQFPNYSSELNVNALELDDSALYLCASSLEGRGYGYTFGSGTRLTVV.

The chain carries TRBV3-1 (or the pseudogene TRBV3-2) and TRBJ1-5; D call uncertain. The CDR3 covers 15 residues. Germline V gene lookup returns CDR1 LGHDT and CDR2 YNNKEL (reference sequence). Trimming shortened V by 1 base and J by 3 bases, and 10 bases separated the two germline ends. The CDR3, as DNA: TGTGCCAGCAGCCAAGGGAACAGTTTCAATCAGCCCCAGCATTTT. Its protein is CASSQGNSFNQPQHF.

The chain joins TRBV6-1 to TRBJ1-5; D is unclear. The V gene lost 1 base and the J gene lost 7 bases, with 8 bases spanning the gap. This CDR3 has 13 amino acids. Germline assignment: CDR1 MNHNS and CDR2 SASEGT. The CDR3 DNA sequence: TGTGCCAGCAGTGAAGTATTCGGGCAGCCCCAGCATTTT. Its protein is CASSEVFGQPQHF.

V and J are TRBV6-5 and TRBJ2-7; a possible D gene is TRBD2 (6 bases). The ends were cut back, 2 bases at V and 0 bases at J, with 8 bases in the middle. This CDR3 has 14 amino acids. Looked up from germline, CDR1 is MNHEY and CDR2 is SVGAGI. CDR3 sequence (DNA): TGTGCCAGCAGTTACGGAGGGGTCTCCTACGAGCAGTACTTC. Encoded protein: CASSYGGVSYEQYF.

This rearrangement joins TRBV10-3 to TRBJ1-2; D perhaps matches TRBD1 (6 bases). CDR3 length: 16 amino acids. V was trimmed by 0 bases and J by 3 bases, leaving 14 bases between them. Germline lookup yields CDR1 ENHRY and CDR2 SYGVKD. The chain's CDR3 is CAISESRGPGYYGYTF. As DNA, the CDR3 is TGTGCCATCAGTGAGTCCAGGGGCCCAGGGTACTATGGCTACACCTTC.

This clone was recorded a few times. J is TRBJ1-2 and V is TRBV6-5; D is undetermined. The ends were cut back, 6 bases at V and 1 base at J, with 12 bases in the middle. The CDR3 is made up of 14 amino acids. CDR1 and CDR2 from the germline V gene are MNHEY and SVGAGI. CDR3: CASRTFGVNYGYTF. CDR3 nucleotides: TGTGCCAGCAGGACCTTCGGGGTTAACTATGGCTACACCTTC.

This clone was picked up a small number of times. The chain carries TRBV4-1 and TRBJ1-1; no reliable D call. V was shortened by 0 bases and J by 8 bases, with 16 bases between the two germline ends. CDR1 is MGHRA, CDR2 YSYEKL, per germline. This CDR3 spans 15 amino acids. The CDR3 protein is CASSQEASGSREAFF. In nucleotides, the CDR3 is TGCGCCAGCAGCCAAGAGGCTTCGGGTAGTAGAGAAGCTTTCTTT.

This rearrangement joins TRBV2 to TRBJ1-5; weak D call: TRBD1 (5 bases). This CDR3 is 15 amino acids long. Germline values: CDR1 SNHLY, CDR2 FYNNEI. Deletions cut 4 bases from V and 3 bases from J, with 13 bases between. The CDR3 sequence is CASSVFSGLNQPQHF. In nucleotides, the CDR3 is TGTGCCAGCAGTGTGTTTTCAGGGCTCAATCAGCCCCAGCATTTT.

The gene calls are TRBV3-1 (or the pseudogene TRBV3-2) and TRBJ1-3; D is undetermined. In germline, CDR1 is LGHDT, CDR2 YNNKEL (reference sequence). The V gene lost 6 bases and the J gene lost 2 bases, with 11 bases spanning the gap. The CDR3 has 14 amino acids. The CDR3 loop is CASSPSEAGNTIYF. CDR3 sequence (DNA): TGTGCCAGCAGTCCCTCTGAAGCTGGAAACACCATATATTTT.

CDR3 sequence: CASSLTGTTEAFF. The CDR3 nucleotides are TGTGCCAGCAGTCTGACAGGGACCACTGAAGCTTTCTTT. The V and J genes are TRBV6-6 and TRBJ1-1; 7 bases align to TRBD1. The ends lost 5 bases at V and 4 bases at J; junction bases unmatched: 4. CDR1 and CDR2 from the germline V gene are MNHNY and SVGAGI (reference sequence). CDR3 length: 13 residues.

This clone was seen only once. The CDR3 DNA follows: TGCAGTGCTAGACATGGGGAGACCCAGTACTTC. Translated, it gives CSARHGETQYF. This chain connects TRBV20-1 to TRBJ2-5; D is ambiguous. The CDR3 loop spans 11 amino acids. Germline loops: CDR1 DFQATT, CDR2 SNEGSKA (reference sequence). V lost 2 bases to trimming and J lost 5 bases, with 6 bases between them.

The CDR3 is CASSQSSRGIQYF. The CDR3 DNA is TGTGCCAGCAGCCAATCATCGAGGGGCATTCAGTACTTC. The V and J genes are TRBV3-1 (or the pseudogene TRBV3-2) and TRBJ2-4, with D perhaps given as TRBD1 or TRBD2 (5 bases each). Germline CDR1 reads LGHDT; CDR2 reads YNNKEL (reference sequence). V was trimmed by 2 bases and J by 9 bases, leaving 11 bases between them. The CDR3 extends over 13 amino acids.

The J gene is TRBJ1-6, the V gene TRBV18; 10 nucleotides match TRBD1. Germline V gene sequence: CDR1 KGHSH, CDR2 LQKENI. The CDR3 sequence is 15 residues long. The V segment lost 3 bases and the J segment 8 bases; nucleotides outside the gene matches: 4. CDR3 bases: TGTGCCAGCTCACCGGGACAGGGGCTACATTCACCCCTCCACTTT. It yields the protein CASSPGQGLHSPLHF.

This clone was seen only once. The rearrangement joins TRBV5-1 to TRBJ2-5, with 7 bases fitting TRBD1. Germline V gene sequence: CDR1 SGHRS, CDR2 YFSETQ. This CDR3 has 13 residues. Trimming at V came to 4 bases and at J to 5 bases, leaving 5 bases not matched to a gene. CDR3 nucleotide sequence: TGCGCCAGCAGCCCGACAGGGCGGGAGACCCAGTACTTC. It codes for CASSPTGRETQYF.

The rearrangement uses TRBV6-6 and TRBJ1-2; 8 bases match TRBD1. The CDR3 loop spans 15 amino acids. The germline V gene encodes CDR1 MNHNY and CDR2 SVGAGI (reference sequence). J gave up 5 bases and V 5 bases, and 10 bases lay outside the gene matches. CDR3 nucleotide sequence: TGTGCCAGCAGTGACCCCGGGACAGGCATATATGGCTACACCTTC. Its translation: CASSDPGTGIYGYTF.

The gene calls are TRBV2 and TRBJ1-5, with unresolved D. The CDR3 has 13 amino acids. V was pared by 4 bases and J by 5 bases, with 9 bases between. CDR1 and CDR2 (germline): SNHLY, FYNNEI. The CDR3 coding sequence is TGTGCCAGCAGTGGGGAGGGCTATCAGCCCCAGCATTTT. Protein sequence: CASSGEGYQPQHF.

The genes are TRBV6-5 and TRBJ2-5; tentative D call: TRBD2 (5 bases). The germline gives CDR1 MNHEY, CDR2 SVGAGI. The CDR3 length is 16 residues. Trimming cost V 4 bases and J 1 base, with 16 bases left between them. The CDR3 region has the DNA TGTGCCAGCAGTTCCAGACAAAATAGCGTCCAAGAGACCCAGTACTTC. As protein: CASSSRQNSVQETQYF.

V is TRBV3-1 (or the pseudogene TRBV3-2) and J is TRBJ2-3; D is unclear. Germline CDR1 and CDR2: LGHDT and YNNKEL (reference sequence). The V end was cut by 2 bases, the J end by 6 bases, with 9 bases between. CDR3 length: 13 amino acids. The CDR3 is CASSQRFGDTQYF. The CDR3 coding sequence is TGTGCCAGCAGCCAAAGGTTCGGGGATACGCAGTATTTT.

This sequence joins TRBV29-1 and TRBJ2-3; a possible D gene is TRBD1 (6 bases). Per germline, CDR1 SQVTM and CDR2 ANQGSEA. Trimming took 6 bases from V and 3 from J, leaving 19 bases between them. This CDR3 is built from 15 residues. The CDR3 DNA reads TGCAGCGTGATGTTTAGGACAGTGGGGACAGATACGCAGTATTTT. Protein sequence: CSVMFRTVGTDTQYF.